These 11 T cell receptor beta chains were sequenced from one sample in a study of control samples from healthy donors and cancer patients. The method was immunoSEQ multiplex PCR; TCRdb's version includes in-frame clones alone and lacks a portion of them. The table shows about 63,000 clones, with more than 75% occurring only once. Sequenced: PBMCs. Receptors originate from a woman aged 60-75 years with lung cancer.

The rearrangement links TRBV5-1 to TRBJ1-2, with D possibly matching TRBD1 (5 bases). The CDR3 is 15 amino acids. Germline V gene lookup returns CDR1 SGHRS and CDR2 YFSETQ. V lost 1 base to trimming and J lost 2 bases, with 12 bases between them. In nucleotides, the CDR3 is TGCGCCAGCAGCTTGTTTACAGGTTTGAACTATGGCTACACCTTC. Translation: CASSLFTGLNYGYTF.

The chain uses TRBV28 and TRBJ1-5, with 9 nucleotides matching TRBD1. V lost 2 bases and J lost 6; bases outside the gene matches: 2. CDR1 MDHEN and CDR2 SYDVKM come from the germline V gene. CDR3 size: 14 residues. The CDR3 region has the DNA TGTGCCAGCAGTTTAACAGGGGGCCGTCAGCCCCAGCATTTT. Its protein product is CASSLTGGRQPQHF. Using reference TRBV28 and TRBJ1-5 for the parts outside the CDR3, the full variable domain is DVKVTQSSRYLVKRTGEKVFLECVQDMDHENMFWYRQDPGLGLRLIYFSYDVKMKEKGDIPEGYSVSREKKERFSLILESASTNQTSMYLCASSLTGGRQPQHFGDGTRLSIL.

CDR3 coding DNA: TGCGCCAGCAGCGCCGGGACAGCTTGGCCGGCTTTCTTT. It yields the protein CASSAGTAWPAFF. J is TRBJ1-1 and V is TRBV10-1; 7 nucleotides match TRBD1. CDR1 WNHNN and CDR2 SYGVQD come from the germline V gene (reference sequence). The CDR3 totals 13 residues. The V and J ends lost 6 bases and 11 bases, in that order; junction bases with no gene match: 12.

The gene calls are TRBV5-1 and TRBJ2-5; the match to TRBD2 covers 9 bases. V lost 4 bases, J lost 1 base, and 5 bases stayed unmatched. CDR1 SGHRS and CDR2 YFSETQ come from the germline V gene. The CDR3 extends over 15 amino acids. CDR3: CASSGSGGFQETQYF. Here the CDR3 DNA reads TGCGCCAGCAGCGGTAGCGGGGGATTCCAAGAGACCCAGTACTTC.

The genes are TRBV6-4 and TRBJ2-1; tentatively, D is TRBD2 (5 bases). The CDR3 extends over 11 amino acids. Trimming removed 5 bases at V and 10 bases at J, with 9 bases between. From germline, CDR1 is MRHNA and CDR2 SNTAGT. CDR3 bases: TGTGCCAGCAGTTCTGGCGGGGAGCAGTTCTTC. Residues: CASSSGGEQFF.

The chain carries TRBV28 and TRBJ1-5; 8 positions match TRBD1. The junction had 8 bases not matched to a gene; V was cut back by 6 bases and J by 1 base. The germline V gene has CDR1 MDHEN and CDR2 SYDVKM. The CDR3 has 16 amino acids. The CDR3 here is CASSFRQGRSNQPQHF. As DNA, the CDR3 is TGTGCCAGCAGCTTCCGACAGGGGAGGAGCAATCAGCCCCAGCATTTT.

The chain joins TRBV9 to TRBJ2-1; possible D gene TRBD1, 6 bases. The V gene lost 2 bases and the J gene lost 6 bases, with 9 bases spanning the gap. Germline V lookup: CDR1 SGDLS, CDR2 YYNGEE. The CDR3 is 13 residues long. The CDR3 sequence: CASSVEGGNEQFF. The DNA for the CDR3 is TGTGCCAGCAGCGTGGAAGGGGGCAATGAGCAGTTCTTC.

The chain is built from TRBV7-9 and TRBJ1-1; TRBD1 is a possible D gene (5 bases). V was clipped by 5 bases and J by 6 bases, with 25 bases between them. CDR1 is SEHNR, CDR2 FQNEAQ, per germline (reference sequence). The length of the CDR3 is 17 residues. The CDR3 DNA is TGTGCCAGCAGCGCGATGAGGGGCCCAGGACCGAGGGCTGAAGCTTTCTTT. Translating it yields CASSAMRGPGPRAEAFF.

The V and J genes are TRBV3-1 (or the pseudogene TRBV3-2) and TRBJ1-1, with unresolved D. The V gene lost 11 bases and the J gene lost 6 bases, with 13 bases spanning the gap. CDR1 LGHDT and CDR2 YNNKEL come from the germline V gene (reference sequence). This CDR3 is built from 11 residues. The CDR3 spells CAAQGGAEAFF. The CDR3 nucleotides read TGTGCCGCCCAAGGTGGAGCTGAAGCTTTCTTT.

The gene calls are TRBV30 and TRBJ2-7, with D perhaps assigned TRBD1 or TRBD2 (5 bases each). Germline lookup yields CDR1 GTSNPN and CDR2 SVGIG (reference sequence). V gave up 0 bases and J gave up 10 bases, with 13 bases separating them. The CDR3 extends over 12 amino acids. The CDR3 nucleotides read TGTGCCTGGAGTGTACCCGGGACCAGCCAGTACTTC. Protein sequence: CAWSVPGTSQYF.

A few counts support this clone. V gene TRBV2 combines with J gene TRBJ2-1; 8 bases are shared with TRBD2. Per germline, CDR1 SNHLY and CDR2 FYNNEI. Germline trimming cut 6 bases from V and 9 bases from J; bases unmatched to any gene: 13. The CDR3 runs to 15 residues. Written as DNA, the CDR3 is TGTGCCAGCAGGGACGCGGGACTAGACTTGGGTGAGCAGTTCTTC. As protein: CASRDAGLDLGEQFF.